The 26 T cell receptor beta chains reported below all come from one sample, sequenced in a study of graft-versus-host responses after intestinal transplantation. Sequencing used immunoSEQ multiplex PCR; TCRdb keeps in-frame clones, though not all of them. The sample lists roughly 25,000 clones, around 95% occurring once. The specimen comprised PBMCs, sampled around 29 days after intestinal transplant. These receptors were taken from a human patient who received an intestinal transplant, so some T cells may come from the graft donor.

The chain employs TRBV5-4 and TRBJ2-1; 11 bases fit TRBD2. The CDR3 runs to 13 residues. Germline assignment: CDR1 SGHNT and CDR2 YYREEE (reference sequence). The junction had 2 bases not matched to a gene; V was cut back by 4 bases and J by 8 bases. CDR3 in amino acids: CASSELAGDEQFF. Here the CDR3 DNA reads TGTGCCAGCAGCGAACTAGCGGGAGATGAGCAGTTCTTC.

The gene calls are TRBV5-6 and TRBJ2-1; no reliable D call. The CDR3 has 13 amino acids. The V gene lost 3 bases and the J gene lost 1 base, with 5 bases spanning the gap. CDR1 is SGHDT and CDR2 is YYEEEE in the germline V gene. CDR3 protein: CASSSRSYNEQFF. CDR3 DNA sequence: TGTGCCAGCAGCTCCCGGTCCTACAATGAGCAGTTCTTC.

The J gene is TRBJ2-1, the V gene TRBV7-3, with TRBD2 as a possible D gene (6 bases). CDR1 and CDR2 (germline): SGHTA, FQGTGA. Trimming took 1 base from V and 9 from J, leaving 10 bases between them. CDR3 length: 13 amino acids. CDR3: CASSLSGTAEQFF. In DNA form, the CDR3 reads TGTGCCAGCAGCTTAAGCGGGACGGCTGAGCAGTTCTTC.

The rearrangement joins TRBV5-1 to TRBJ1-1; TRBD1 is a possible D gene (6 bases). Germline lookup yields CDR1 SGHRS and CDR2 YFSETQ. V was pared by 0 bases and J by 4 bases, with 13 bases between. The CDR3 is 15 amino acids. CDR3 in amino acids: CASSLGGGLSTEAFF. The CDR3 DNA follows: TGCGCCAGCAGCTTGGGAGGGGGTTTGAGCACTGAAGCTTTCTTT.

This clone was counted a single time. The chain is built from TRBV7-3 and TRBJ2-1, with D perhaps matching TRBD2 (5 bases). Germline V lookup: CDR1 SGHTA, CDR2 FQGTGA. The CDR3 extends over 16 amino acids. V lost 1 base to trimming and J lost 1 base, with 11 bases between them. Here the CDR3 reads CASSLRGQTSYNEQFF. The DNA for the CDR3 is TGTGCCAGCAGCTTAAGAGGGCAGACGTCCTACAATGAGCAGTTCTTC.

The chain recombines TRBV9 with TRBJ1-2; D gene uncertain. Looked up from germline, CDR1 is SGDLS and CDR2 is YYNGEE. The CDR3 is 13 residues long. V was clipped by 6 bases and J by 4 bases, with 13 bases between them. In DNA, the CDR3 is TGTGCCAGCACCCCGGGCGGAAGCTATGGCTACACCTTC. Translated: CASTPGGSYGYTF.

The table lists this clone with a count of one. The chain is built from TRBV5-1 and TRBJ2-7; D may be TRBD1 (5 bases). In germline, CDR1 is SGHRS, CDR2 YFSETQ. V was shortened by 7 bases and J by 5 bases, with 16 bases between the two germline ends. The CDR3 has 13 residues. The DNA for the CDR3 is TGCGCCAGCCCGTGGGGCTTTCTCAACGAGCAGTACTTC. Residues: CASPWGFLNEQYF.

The CDR3 sequence: CASSLGDYEQYF. The CDR3 DNA is TGTGCCAGCAGCTTAGGAGACTACGAGCAGTACTTC. This chain links TRBV7-2 with TRBJ2-7; D is uncertain. This CDR3 is built from 12 residues. Trimming stripped 1 base from V and 3 bases from J, with 4 bases between. Germline CDR1 and CDR2: SGHTA and FQGNSA.

This sequence joins TRBV7-9 and TRBJ1-2; 7 bases align to TRBD1. The CDR3 is made up of 15 amino acids. Unmatched junction bases numbered 9, after V lost 5 bases and J lost 3 bases. Per the germline V gene, CDR1 is SEHNR and CDR2 is FQNEAQ (reference sequence). The CDR3 bases are TGTGCCAGCAGCCTACCACAGGGGAGGGACTATGGCTACACCTTC. Its protein product is CASSLPQGRDYGYTF.

This chain connects TRBV30 to TRBJ2-6; D is perhaps TRBD1 (5 bases). V shed 5 bases and J shed 0 bases, with 8 bases lying between them. The CDR3 is made up of 14 amino acids. Germline lookup yields CDR1 GTSNPN and CDR2 SVGIG (reference sequence). CDR3 protein: CAWGQGSGANVLTF. The CDR3 region has the DNA TGTGCCTGGGGGCAGGGCTCTGGGGCCAACGTCCTGACTTTC.

The chain recombines TRBV5-1 with TRBJ2-1; TRBD2 agrees at 14 bases. From germline, CDR1 is SGHRS and CDR2 YFSETQ. The ends lost 4 bases at V and 5 bases at J; junction bases unmatched: 8. CDR3 size: 17 residues. Here the CDR3 reads CASSRTSGGFVNNEQFF. As DNA, the CDR3 is TGCGCCAGCAGCAGGACTAGCGGGGGGTTCGTCAACAATGAGCAGTTCTTC. The full variable domain, in which reference TRBV5-1 and TRBJ2-1 provide the parts outside the CDR3, is KAGVTQTPRYLIKTRGQQVTLSCSPISGHRSVSWYQQTPGQGLQFLFEYFSETQRNKGNFPGRFSGRQFSNSRSEMNVSTLELGDSALYLCASSRTSGGFVNNEQFFGPGTRLTVL.

V and J are TRBV5-1 and TRBJ2-5; 14 bases are a match to TRBD2. Germline trimming cut 0 bases from V and 5 bases from J; bases unmatched to any gene: 6. The CDR3 spans 17 residues. From germline, CDR1 is SGHRS and CDR2 YFSETQ. CDR3 region: CASSLEGLAGGRETQYF. The CDR3 DNA sequence: TGCGCCAGCAGCTTGGAAGGACTAGCGGGGGGAAGGGAGACCCAGTACTTC.

The gene calls are TRBV6-1 and TRBJ1-5, with D unresolved. Germline assignment: CDR1 MNHNS and CDR2 SASEGT. The CDR3 is made up of 11 amino acids. Trimming removed 4 bases from V and 3 bases from J, with 1 base in between. The CDR3 DNA is TGTGCCAGCAGTGCCAATCAGCCCCAGCATTTT. Residues: CASSANQPQHF.

This sequence joins TRBV11-2 and TRBJ1-2, with D uncertain. The CDR3 runs to 16 residues. Trimming took off 5 bases at V and 3 bases at J, with 19 bases between the two ends. Germline V gives CDR1 SGHAT, CDR2 FQNNGV. The CDR3 sequence: CASSIRSRGKDYGYTF. In DNA, the CDR3 is TGTGCCAGCAGCATACGGAGCCGAGGAAAGGACTATGGCTACACCTTC.

The genes are TRBV5-1 and TRBJ1-2; D uncertain. Germline CDR1 SGHRS, CDR2 YFSETQ. The CDR3 is 14 amino acids. V lost 4 bases and J lost 4, with 14 bases in between. The CDR3 protein is CASSLGERSYGYTF. The CDR3 DNA reads as TGCGCCAGCAGCCTCGGTGAGAGAAGCTATGGCTACACCTTC.

The rearrangement links TRBV28 to TRBJ2-7, with no clear D. Germline CDR1 reads MDHEN; CDR2 reads SYDVKM. The CDR3 spans 18 residues. V was shortened by 3 bases and J by 0 bases, with 21 bases between the two germline ends. In DNA, the CDR3 is TGTGCCAGCAGTTTCACCCCGGTCGGGCAAGCAAGCTCCTACGAGCAGTACTTC. This encodes CASSFTPVGQASSYEQYF. The complete variable domain, with remaining parts taken from reference TRBV28 and TRBJ2-7, reads DVKVTQSSRYLVKRTGEKVFLECVQDMDHENMFWYRQDPGLGLRLIYFSYDVKMKEKGDIPEGYSVSREKKERFSLILESASTNQTSMYLCASSFTPVGQASSYEQYFGPGTRLTVT.

This sequence joins TRBV6-6 and TRBJ1-2; D unresolved. This CDR3 is 14 amino acids long. Trimming removed 0 bases from V and 6 bases from J, with 11 bases in between. CDR1 and CDR2 (germline): MNHNY, SVGAGI (reference sequence). The CDR3 loop is CASSYSKREDGYTF. The CDR3 DNA is TGTGCCAGCAGTTACTCCAAGAGGGAGGATGGCTACACCTTC.

CDR3 protein: CASSLYRDKKETQYF. CDR3 nucleotide sequence: TGTGCCAGCAGCTTATACCGGGACAAGAAAGAGACCCAGTACTTC. The chain recombines TRBV7-9 with TRBJ2-5; perhaps TRBD1 as D (6 bases). Trimming cost V 2 bases and J 3 bases, with 13 bases left between them. Germline CDR1 SEHNR, CDR2 FQNEAQ (reference sequence). This CDR3 contains 15 residues.

The gene calls are TRBV7-8 and TRBJ2-6, with a tentative D call TRBD2 (6 bases). The germline V gene encodes CDR1 SGHVS and CDR2 FQNEAQ. With 4 bases removed from V and 0 bases from J, the gap between germline ends came to 16 bases. The CDR3 is 18 residues long. The CDR3 DNA sequence: TGTGCCAGCAGCTACCCCCGGGACTCTTTCTCTGGGGCCAACGTCCTGACTTTC. Translated, it gives CASSYPRDSFSGANVLTF.

The rearrangement joins TRBV20-1 to TRBJ2-7; TRBD2 is a possible D gene (6 bases). Germline CDR1 DFQATT, CDR2 SNEGSKA (reference sequence). This CDR3 is built from 10 residues. V lost 7 bases and J 4 bases, leaving 8 bases between the germline ends. This chain's CDR3 is CSVGGYEQYF. CDR3 bases: TGCAGTGTTGGGGGGTACGAGCAGTACTTC.

The V gene is TRBV18, the J gene TRBJ2-3, with TRBD1 as a possible D gene (6 bases). V was trimmed by 6 bases and J by 0 bases, leaving 13 bases between them. Germline loops: CDR1 KGHSH, CDR2 LQKENI. The CDR3 totals 15 residues. CDR3 sequence reads: CASSPGTLSTDTQYF. CDR3 nucleotides: TGTGCCAGCTCCCCCGGGACACTCAGCACAGATACGCAGTATTTT.

The V gene is TRBV7-9, the J gene TRBJ2-5, with D tentatively TRBD1 (5 bases). The CDR3 runs to 14 residues. V lost 1 base and J 2 bases, leaving 8 bases between the germline ends. CDR1 and CDR2 from the germline V gene are SEHNR and FQNEAQ (reference sequence). CDR3 in DNA: TGTGCCAGCAGCTTAGAGACAGCGCAAGAGACCCAGTACTTC. Amino acid sequence: CASSLETAQETQYF.

The chain is built from TRBV5-1 and TRBJ1-1, with TRBD1 as a possible D gene (5 bases). The CDR3 loop spans 14 amino acids. Germline assignment: CDR1 SGHRS and CDR2 YFSETQ. Trimming took off 1 base at V and 7 bases at J, with 14 bases between the two ends. CDR3 DNA sequence: TGCGCCAGCAGCTTGTCGTGGTCGGGGGGTGAAGCTTTCTTT. Translation: CASSLSWSGGEAFF.

J is TRBJ1-1 and V is TRBV28; tentatively, D is TRBD1 (6 bases). Trimming cost V 6 bases and J 1 base, with 18 bases left between them. CDR1 and CDR2 (germline): MDHEN, SYDVKM. The CDR3 spans 16 residues. CDR3: CASSSGGGHSNTEAFF. The CDR3 DNA sequence: TGTGCCAGCAGCTCCGGGGGGGGACATTCGAACACTGAAGCTTTCTTT.

The rearrangement joins TRBV9 to TRBJ2-3; TRBD2 matches 7 bases. The J segment lost 0 bases and the V segment lost 2 bases, leaving 12 bases of the junction unmatched. This CDR3 has 18 amino acids. Germline assignment: CDR1 SGDLS and CDR2 YYNGEE. CDR3 coding DNA: TGTGCCAGCAGCGTGGCCTCGACTAGCCCGAGCAGCACAGATACGCAGTATTTT. It translates to CASSVASTSPSSTDTQYF.

The chain is built from TRBV4-3 and TRBJ2-3, with D perhaps matching TRBD1 or TRBD2 (5 bases each). Germline loops: CDR1 LGHNA, CDR2 YSLEER. Trimming took 0 bases from V and 1 from J, leaving 14 bases between them. The CDR3 has 17 amino acids. The DNA for the CDR3 is TGCGCCAGCAGCCAAGATCCCTTCAGGGACGGCACAGATACGCAGTATTTT. Translating gives CASSQDPFRDGTDTQYF.